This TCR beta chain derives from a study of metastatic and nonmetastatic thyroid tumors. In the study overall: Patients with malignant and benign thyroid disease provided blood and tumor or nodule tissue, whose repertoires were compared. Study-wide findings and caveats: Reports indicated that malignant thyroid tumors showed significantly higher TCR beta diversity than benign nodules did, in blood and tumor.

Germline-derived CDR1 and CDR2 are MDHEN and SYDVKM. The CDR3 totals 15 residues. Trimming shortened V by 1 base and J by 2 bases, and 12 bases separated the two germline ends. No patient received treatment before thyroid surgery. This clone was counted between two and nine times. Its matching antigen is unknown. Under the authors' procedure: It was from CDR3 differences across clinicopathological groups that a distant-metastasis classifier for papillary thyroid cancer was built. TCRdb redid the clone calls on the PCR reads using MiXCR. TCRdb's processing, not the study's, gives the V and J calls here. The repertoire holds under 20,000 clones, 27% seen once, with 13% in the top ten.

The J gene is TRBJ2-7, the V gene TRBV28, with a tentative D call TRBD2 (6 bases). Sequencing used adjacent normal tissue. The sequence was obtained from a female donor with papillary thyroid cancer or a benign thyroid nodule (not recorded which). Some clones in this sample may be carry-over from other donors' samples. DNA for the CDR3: TGTGCCAGCAGTTTATTGGAGGGGACTCCCTACGAGCAGTACTTC. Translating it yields CASSLLEGTPYEQYF.